Presented here are 2 T cell receptor beta chains from one specimen sequenced in a study of shared clonotypes between healthy human individuals. Here immunoSEQ multiplex PCR was the method, and the copy in TCRdb shows in-frame clones only, minus some. The sample lists about 2.4 million clones; 90% to 95% were seen once. Sequences were obtained from naive CD4+ T cells from PBMCs. The subset here: CD45RA+ positively selected. These receptors all stem from a man aged 18 to 30 in good health. Some clones in this sample may be carry-over from other donors' samples.

For this clone: Different DNA sequences within this sample yield the same CDR3. The V call is TRBV18, the J call TRBJ2-5; possible D gene TRBD1, 5 bases. Trimming removed 1 base from V and 5 bases from J, with 8 bases in between. This CDR3 has 13 amino acids. CDR1 and CDR2 from the germline V gene are KGHSH and LQKENI. This CDR3 reads CASSPRQGETQYF. The CDR3 region has the DNA TGTGCCAGCTCACCACGTCAGGGTGAGACCCAGTACTTC. Full variable domain (remainder filled in from reference TRBV18 and TRBJ2-5): NAGVMQNPRHLVRRRGQEARLRCSPMKGHSHVYWYRQLPEEGLKFMVYLQKENIIDESGMPKERFSAEFPKEGPSILRIQQVVRGDSAAYFCASSPRQGETQYFGPGTRLLVL.

The genes are TRBV5-1 and TRBJ2-7; 7 bases are shared with TRBD2. The V segment lost 3 bases and the J segment 3 bases; nucleotides outside the gene matches: 15. Germline V CDR1 and CDR2: SGHRS, YFSETQ. This CDR3 has 17 residues. DNA for the CDR3: TGCGCCAGCAGCTACTTTACGCGGTCTAGCGGAAACTACGAGCAGTACTTC. Its protein is CASSYFTRSSGNYEQYF.